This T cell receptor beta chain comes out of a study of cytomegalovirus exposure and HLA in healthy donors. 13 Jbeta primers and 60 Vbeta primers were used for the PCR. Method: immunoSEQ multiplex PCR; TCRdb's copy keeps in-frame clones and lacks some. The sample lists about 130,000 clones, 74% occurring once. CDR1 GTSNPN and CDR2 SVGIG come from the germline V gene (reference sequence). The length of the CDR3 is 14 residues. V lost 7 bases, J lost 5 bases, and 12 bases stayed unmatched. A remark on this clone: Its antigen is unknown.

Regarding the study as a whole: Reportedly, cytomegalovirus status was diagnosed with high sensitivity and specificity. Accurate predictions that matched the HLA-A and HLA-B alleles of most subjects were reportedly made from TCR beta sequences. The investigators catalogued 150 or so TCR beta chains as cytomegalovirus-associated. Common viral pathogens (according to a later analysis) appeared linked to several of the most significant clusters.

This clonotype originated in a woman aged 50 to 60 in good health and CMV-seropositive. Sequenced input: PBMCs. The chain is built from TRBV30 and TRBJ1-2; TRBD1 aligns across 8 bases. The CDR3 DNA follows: TGTGCCTCCCCTCCGGGACAGGTAGAGTATGGCTACACCTTC. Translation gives CASPPGQVEYGYTF.